The 7 T cell receptor beta chains below come from one sample, sequenced in a study of blood T cell repertoires in COVID-19. Sequencing used immunoSEQ multiplex PCR; TCRdb keeps in-frame clones, though not all of them. The data show about 120,000 clones, around 87% seen once. The sample consisted of peripheral blood. These TCRs come from a man between 65 and 80 years old with active or convalescent COVID-19.

The rearrangement links TRBV18 to TRBJ1-6; TRBD1 aligns across 7 bases. The CDR3 has 15 amino acids. V trimming: 6 bases; J trimming: 8 bases; junction bases outside the gene matches: 10. CDR1 and CDR2 from the germline V gene are KGHSH and LQKENI. CDR3 DNA sequence: TGTGCCAGCTCCGCAGTCGGACAGGCGGATTCACCCCTCCACTTT. As protein: CASSAVGQADSPLHF.

V usage is TRBV28 and J usage is TRBJ2-1, with TRBD2 identical over 9 bases. J gave up 7 bases and V 7 bases, and 11 bases lay outside the gene matches. Germline lookup yields CDR1 MDHEN and CDR2 SYDVKM. CDR3 length equals 15 residues. This CDR3 reads CASTLGSGRRNEQFF. The CDR3 DNA reads as TGTGCCAGCACCCTGGGTAGCGGGAGAAGGAATGAGCAGTTCTTC.

CDR3 protein: CASSYRTGSSYEQYF. The CDR3 DNA reads as TGCGCCAGCAGCTATCGGACAGGGAGCTCCTACGAGCAGTACTTC. The chain has TRBV5-1 and TRBJ2-7; 8 nucleotides align to TRBD1. Per the germline V gene, CDR1 is SGHRS and CDR2 is YFSETQ. This CDR3 contains 15 residues. V dropped 3 bases and J dropped 0; count of bases not matched to a gene: 5.

This clone has a handful of counts. CDR3 coding DNA: TGTGCCAGCAGCCGATCCAACTCACAGGGGACTGAAGCTTTCTTT. Residues: CASSRSNSQGTEAFF. The chain recombines TRBV7-9 with TRBJ1-1; 7 nucleotides align to TRBD1. CDR3 size: 15 residues. Germline CDR1 reads SEHNR; CDR2 reads FQNEAQ (reference sequence). V shed 5 bases, J shed 5 bases, and the junction held 11 bases outside the gene matches.

J is TRBJ2-4 and V is TRBV15; 11 bases line up with TRBD1. Germline-derived CDR1 and CDR2 are LNHNV and YYDKDF (reference sequence). The ends lost 6 bases at V and 6 bases at J; junction bases unmatched: 1. There are 13 residues in the CDR3. The CDR3 loop is CATRGTGGNIQYF. CDR3 nucleotide sequence: TGTGCCACCAGAGGGACAGGGGGAAACATTCAGTACTTC.

J is TRBJ1-1 and V is TRBV14, with 7 bases identical to TRBD1. This CDR3 has 14 amino acids. The junction had 1 base not matched to a gene; V was cut back by 3 bases and J by 0 bases. CDR1 is SGHDN, CDR2 FVKESK, per germline. This chain's CDR3 is CASSQDRLNTEAFF. The CDR3 DNA sequence: TGTGCCAGCAGCCAGGACAGGCTGAACACTGAAGCTTTCTTT.

The chain recombines TRBV27 with TRBJ2-2; 8 positions agree with TRBD1. V was pared by 4 bases and J by 4 bases, with 2 bases of the junction left unmatched. The CDR3 runs 14 residues. Germline V gene sequence: CDR1 MNHEY, CDR2 SMNVEV (reference sequence). Written as DNA, the CDR3 is TGTGCCAGCAGTTATCAGGGGGCCACCGGGGAGCTGTTTTTT. It specifies CASSYQGATGELFF.